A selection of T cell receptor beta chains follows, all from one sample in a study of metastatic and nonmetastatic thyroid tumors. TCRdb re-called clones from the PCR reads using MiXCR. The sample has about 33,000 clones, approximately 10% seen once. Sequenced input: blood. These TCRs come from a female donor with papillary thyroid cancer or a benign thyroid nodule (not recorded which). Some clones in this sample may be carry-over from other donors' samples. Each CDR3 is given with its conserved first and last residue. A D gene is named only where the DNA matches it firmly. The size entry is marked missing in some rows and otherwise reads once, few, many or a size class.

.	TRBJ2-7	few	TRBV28	CASRSRRYEQYF	TGTGCCAGCAGATCTAGACGATACGAGCAGTACTTC
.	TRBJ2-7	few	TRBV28	CASSSLYEQYF	TGTGCCAGCAGTTCGCTCTACGAGCAGTACTTC
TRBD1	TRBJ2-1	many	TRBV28	CASRDRHNNEQFF	TGTGCCAGCAGGGACAGGCATAACAATGAGCAGTTCTTC
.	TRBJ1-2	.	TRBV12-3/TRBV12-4	CASSLAAGLNTF	TGTGCCAGCAGTTTAGCGGCGGGGTTAAACACCTTC
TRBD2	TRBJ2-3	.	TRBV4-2	CASEPITGGPPDTQYF	TGTGCCAGCGAGCCGATAACGGGAGGGCCCCCAGATACGCAGTATTTT
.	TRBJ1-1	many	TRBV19	CATSDSFNTEAFF	TGTGCCACATCGGACAGTTTTAACACTGAAGCTTTCTTT
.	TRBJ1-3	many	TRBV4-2	CASSPDPINLRGNTIYF	TGTGCCAGCAGCCCGGACCCAATCAACCTCCGTGGAAACACCATATATTTT
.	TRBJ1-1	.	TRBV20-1	CSARDMGKGTEAFF	TGCAGTGCTAGAGATATGGGGAAGGGGACTGAAGCTTTCTTT
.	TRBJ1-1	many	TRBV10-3	CAISESILIFGDTEAFF	TGTGCCATCAGTGAGTCGATACTCATTTTCGGGGACACTGAAGCTTTCTTT
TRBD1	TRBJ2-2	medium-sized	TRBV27	CASSPGGWYWNTGELFF	TGTGCCAGCAGCCCAGGGGGCTGGTACTGGAACACCGGGGAGCTGTTTTTT
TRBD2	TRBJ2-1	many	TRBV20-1	CSARLAGGLKGAYNEQFF	TGCAGTGCCAGACTAGCGGGAGGGTTAAAAGGGGCCTACAATGAGCAGTTCTTC
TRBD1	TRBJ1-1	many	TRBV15	CATSTGTAHEAFF	TGTGCCACCAGCACTGGGACAGCCCATGAAGCTTTCTTT
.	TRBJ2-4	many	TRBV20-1	CSAIGLLLAKNIQYF	TGCAGTGCTATCGGCCTACTCCTAGCCAAAAACATTCAGTACTTC
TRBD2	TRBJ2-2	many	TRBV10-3	CAISGTRPGGTGELFF	TGTGCCATCAGTGGGACGAGACCGGGGGGAACCGGGGAGCTGTTTTTT
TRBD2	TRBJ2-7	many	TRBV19	CASSRVSGLNEQYF	TGTGCCAGTAGTAGGGTTTCGGGACTAAACGAGCAGTACTTC
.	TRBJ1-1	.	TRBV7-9	CASSPPEGGNTEAFF	TGTGCCAGCAGCCCGCCGGAAGGTGGAAACACTGAAGCTTTCTTT
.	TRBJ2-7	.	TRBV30	CAWSLRQVASYEQYF	TGTGCCTGGAGTTTACGACAGGTGGCTTCCTACGAGCAGTACTTC
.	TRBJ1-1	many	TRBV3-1	CASRPGVNTEAFF	TGTGCCAGCAGACCGGGGGTGAACACTGAAGCTTTCTTT
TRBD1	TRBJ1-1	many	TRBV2	CASRPGQGRTEAFF	TGTGCCAGCAGGCCTGGACAGGGTCGGACTGAAGCTTTCTTT
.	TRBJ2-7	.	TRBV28	CASSFGLALNYEQYF	TGTGCCAGCAGTTTCGGTCTAGCACTGAACTACGAGCAGTACTTC
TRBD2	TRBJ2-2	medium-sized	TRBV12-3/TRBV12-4	CASRWQGGAGELFF	TGTGCCAGCAGGTGGCAGGGAGGGGCCGGGGAGCTGTTTTTT
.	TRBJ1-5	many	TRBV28	CASTPLSPYRVLWPQHF	TGTGCCAGCACCCCACTCTCCCCTTACAGGGTTTTATGGCCCCAGCATTTT
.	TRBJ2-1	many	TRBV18	CASSRYTQYTTYNEQFF	TGTGCCAGCTCACGATACACCCAATATACCACCTACAATGAGCAGTTCTTC
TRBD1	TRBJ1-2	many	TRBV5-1	CASSNGQGAYGYTF	TGCGCCAGCAGCAATGGACAGGGGGCCTATGGCTACACCTTC
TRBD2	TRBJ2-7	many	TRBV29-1	CSVEDWASGESSYEQYF	TGCAGCGTTGAAGATTGGGCTAGCGGGGAGAGCTCCTACGAGCAGTACTTC
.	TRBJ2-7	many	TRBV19	CASSISGSYEQYF	TGTGCCAGTAGTATTAGTGGGAGTTACGAGCAGTACTTC
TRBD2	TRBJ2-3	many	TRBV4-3	CASSLHLAGSAVDTQYF	TGCGCCAGCAGCCTCCATCTAGCGGGGTCGGCCGTAGATACGCAGTATTTT
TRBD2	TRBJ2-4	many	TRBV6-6	CASSYSTSGGSQYF	TGTGCCAGCAGTTACTCGACTTCGGGGGGGTCCCAGTACTTC
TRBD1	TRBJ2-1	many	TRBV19	CASSNRPGQGDNEQFF	TGTGCCAGTAGTAATCGACCCGGACAGGGGGATAATGAGCAGTTCTTC
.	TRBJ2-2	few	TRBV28	CASSFHGIVNAGELFF	TGTGCCAGCAGTTTCCATGGTATTGTCAATGCCGGGGAGCTGTTTTTT
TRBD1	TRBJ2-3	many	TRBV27	CASINIGRQGATDTQYF	TGTGCCAGCATTAATATCGGGCGGCAGGGGGCGACGGATACGCAGTATTTT
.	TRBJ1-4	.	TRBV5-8	CASSLVPGTWDEKLFF	TGTGCCAGCAGCTTGGTGCCCGGGACATGGGATGAAAAACTGTTTTTT
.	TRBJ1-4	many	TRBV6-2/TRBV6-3	CASSDSGTHLEKLFF	TGTGCCAGCAGCGACTCCGGGACACACCTTGAAAAACTGTTTTTT
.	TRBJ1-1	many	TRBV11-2	CASSPGALVLEAFF	TGTGCCAGCAGCCCAGGCGCTCTCGTATTGGAAGCTTTCTTT
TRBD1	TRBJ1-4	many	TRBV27	CASSLTGGIEKLFF	TGTGCCAGCAGTTTGACAGGGGGAATTGAAAAACTGTTTTTT
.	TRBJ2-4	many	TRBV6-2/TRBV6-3	CASRARQNLAKNIQYF	TGTGCCAGCAGAGCCCGACAGAATCTAGCCAAAAACATTCAGTACTTC
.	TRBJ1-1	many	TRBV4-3	CASSHRRGDPEAFF	TGCGCCAGCAGCCACCGAAGGGGGGATCCTGAAGCTTTCTTT
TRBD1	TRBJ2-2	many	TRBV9	CASSFRDRNTGELFF	TGTGCCAGCAGCTTCCGGGACAGGAACACCGGGGAGCTGTTTTTT
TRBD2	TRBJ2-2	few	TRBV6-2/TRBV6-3	CASSYTSDTGELFF	TGTGCCAGCAGTTACACTAGCGACACCGGGGAGCTGTTTTTT
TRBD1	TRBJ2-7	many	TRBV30	CAWWTGGGEQYF	TGTGCCTGGTGGACAGGGGGCGGCGAGCAGTACTTC
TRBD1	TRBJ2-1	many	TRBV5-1	CASSPRTGDNEQFF	TGCGCCAGCAGCCCCCGGACAGGGGACAATGAGCAGTTCTTC
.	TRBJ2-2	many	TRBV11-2	CASILPGLPNTGELFF	TGTGCCAGCATTCTCCCAGGACTACCGAACACCGGGGAGCTGTTTTTT
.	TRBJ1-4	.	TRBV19	CATNPDRSHEKLFF	TGTGCCACAAACCCGGACCGATCACATGAAAAACTGTTTTTT
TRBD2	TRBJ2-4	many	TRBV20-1	CSAALAGGGNIQYF	TGCAGTGCCGCCCTAGCGGGAGGCGGAAACATTCAGTACTTC
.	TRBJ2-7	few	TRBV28	CASRTDDVLYEQYF	TGTGCCAGCAGGACGGACGATGTCCTCTACGAGCAGTACTTC
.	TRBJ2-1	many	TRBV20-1	CSARLAGWVLYNEQFF	TGCAGTGCTAGGCTAGCAGGTTGGGTATTATACAATGAGCAGTTCTTC
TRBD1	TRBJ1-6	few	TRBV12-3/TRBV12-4	CASSPRDRESSPLHF	TGTGCCAGCAGTCCCCGGGACAGGGAGAGCTCACCCCTCCACTTT
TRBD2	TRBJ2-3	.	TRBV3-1	CASSQVSSGGTDTQYF	TGTGCCAGCAGCCAAGTCTCTAGCGGGGGCACAGATACGCAGTATTTT